Below, 28 T cell receptor beta chains from the same sample are listed, as sequenced in a study of CD8+CD57+ T cells in acquired aplastic anemia. The TCR beta profiling, which covered VDJ combination and CDR3 sequence, was carried out using genomic DNA as the template. One entry per CDR3 protein results from TCRdb running MiXCR on the reads. The table has about 190,000 distinct CDR3 sequences, approximately 50% seen once. All sequencing subjects had displayed CD8+CD57+ cell expansion on flow cytometry. The sequencing input was sorted CD4+, CD8+, or CD8+CD57+ T cells (not recorded which) from PBMCs. Every receptor here comes from a human donor with aplastic anemia.

This clonotype was seen more than once but under ten times. The V and J genes are TRBV20-1 and TRBJ1-6; D might be TRBD1 (6 bases). V was shortened by 0 bases and J by 6 bases, with 12 bases between the two germline ends. The germline V gene encodes CDR1 DFQATT and CDR2 SNEGSKA (reference sequence). There are 15 residues in the CDR3. The CDR3 sequence: CSARDYRVTNSPLHF. Written as DNA, the CDR3 is TGCAGTGCTAGAGACTACAGGGTTACTAATTCACCCCTCCACTTT.

The chain uses TRBV24-1 and TRBJ2-3, with D unclear. CDR3 size: 13 residues. From germline, CDR1 is KGHDR and CDR2 SFDVKD. Trimming stripped 0 bases from V and 6 bases from J, with 6 bases between. The CDR3 coding sequence is TGTGCCACCAGTGATTTGCTACCGGATACGCAGTATTTT. Amino acids: CATSDLLPDTQYF.

The chain is built from TRBV20-1 and TRBJ1-2; no firm D call. Between the trimmed V and J ends, which lost 0 bases and 4 bases, there was a span of 12 bases. Germline CDR1 is DFQATT and CDR2 is SNEGSKA (reference sequence). The CDR3 has 14 residues. In DNA form, the CDR3 reads TGCAGTGCTAGAGAGGGCCACCTCGGCTATGGCTACACCTTC. It yields the protein CSAREGHLGYGYTF.

The J gene is TRBJ2-7, the V gene TRBV7-2, with D possibly TRBD1 on 5 matching bases. Germline assignment: CDR1 SGHTA and CDR2 FQGNSA. Trimming removed 0 bases at V and 5 bases at J, with 11 bases between. The CDR3 consists of 14 residues. The CDR3 is CASSLASRVNEQYF. CDR3 nucleotide sequence: TGTGCCAGCAGCTTAGCCAGCAGGGTTAACGAGCAGTACTTC. The variable domain in full, with the rest retrieved from reference TRBV7-2 and TRBJ2-7, is GAGVSQSPSNKVTEKGKDVELRCDPISGHTALYWYRQSLGQGLEFLIYFQGNSAPDKSGLPSDRFSAERTGGSVSTLTIQRTQQEDSAVYLCASSLASRVNEQYFGPGTRLTVT.

This clonotype was picked up many times. This chain connects TRBV12-3 or TRBV12-4 to TRBJ2-7; 9 bases line up with TRBD2. V trimming: 6 bases; J trimming: 6 bases; junction bases outside the gene matches: 15. This CDR3 is 16 amino acids long. The CDR3 spells CASSLYPGLAGGEQYF. The DNA of the CDR3 is TGTGCCAGCAGCCTATACCCGGGACTAGCAGGCGGCGAGCAGTACTTC.

This clonotype has just a few counts. Just one base apart from a much larger clone, this may be a read error. The CDR3 loop is CAGSSGAQTTEQFF. The CDR3 DNA sequence: TGCGCCGGCAGCTCTGGGGCCCAGACGACTGAGCAGTTCTTC. The V call is TRBV5-1, the J call TRBJ2-1, with D perhaps TRBD1 (5 bases). The CDR3 contains 14 residues. CDR1 and CDR2 (germline): SGHRS, YFSETQ.

The chain uses TRBV5-1 and TRBJ2-7, with 7 positions matching TRBD1. This CDR3 is built from 14 residues. Germline V gene data show CDR1 as SGHRS and CDR2 as YFSETQ. Unmatched junction bases numbered 5, after V lost 0 bases and J lost 5 bases. The DNA of the CDR3 is TGCGCCAGCAGCTTGGAAGGGGGCGAGGACGAGCAGTACTTC. As protein: CASSLEGGEDEQYF.

This clonotype was seen only once. This rearrangement joins TRBV24-1 to TRBJ2-3; 11 nucleotides agree with TRBD2. Germline V gene sequence: CDR1 KGHDR, CDR2 SFDVKD. The junction had 5 bases not matched to a gene; V was cut back by 3 bases and J by 4 bases. The length of the CDR3 is 16 residues. Here the CDR3 DNA reads TGTGCCACCAGTGATCCACTAGCGGGAGATGCAGATACGCAGTATTTT. Translated: CATSDPLAGDADTQYF.

The chain uses TRBV5-4 and TRBJ2-7; 8 nucleotides match TRBD2. From germline, CDR1 is SGHNT and CDR2 YYREEE (reference sequence). Unmatched junction bases numbered 2, after V lost 2 bases and J lost 7 bases. The CDR3 runs 12 residues. The CDR3 protein is CASSLLAEEQYF. The CDR3 DNA follows: TGTGCCAGCAGCTTACTAGCGGAAGAGCAGTACTTC.

The V call is TRBV7-3, the J call TRBJ1-2; D gene ambiguous. Trimming pared 8 bases from V and 12 bases from J, leaving 13 bases between. The CDR3 runs 10 residues. Germline V lookup: CDR1 SGHTA, CDR2 FQGTGA. The CDR3 reads CASGRTVNTF. CDR3 DNA sequence: TGTGCCAGCGGCCGGACGGTGAACACCTTC.

This chain joins TRBV5-4 and TRBJ2-5; 8 bases map to TRBD2. Trimming removed 4 bases from V and 5 bases from J; junction bases left unmatched: 10. The V gene's germline CDR1 is SGHNT and CDR2 YYREEE (reference sequence). The CDR3 has 15 amino acids. The CDR3 spells CASSPAGLVGETQYF. CDR3 nucleotide sequence: TGTGCCAGCAGCCCCGCGGGACTAGTGGGGGAGACCCAGTACTTC.

J is TRBJ2-7 and V is TRBV7-3, with TRBD1 matching over 7 bases. The CDR3 has 14 residues. The trim removed 7 bases at V and 2 bases at J, leaving 8 bases unmatched. The germline V gene has CDR1 SGHTA and CDR2 FQGTGA. CDR3 sequence (DNA): TGTGCCAGCACAACCCGGGACAGCCCCTACGAGCAGTACTTC. Translation gives CASTTRDSPYEQYF.

This clonotype was observed a handful of times. This chain connects TRBV10-1 to TRBJ1-6; D remains unclear. V was shortened by 3 bases and J by 10 bases, with 10 bases between the two germline ends. Per the germline V gene, CDR1 is WNHNN and CDR2 is SYGVQD (reference sequence). This CDR3 is 13 amino acids long. The CDR3 region has the DNA TGCGCCAGCAGTGACGGGCCAGTCTCACCCCTCCACTTT. Its protein product is CASSDGPVSPLHF.

Of note for this clonotype: Since a much larger clone is just one base distant, this may be a read error. V usage is TRBV10-3 and J usage is TRBJ1-3; D possibly corresponds to TRBD1 (5 bases). Deletions cut 10 bases from V and 2 bases from J, with 18 bases between. Germline CDR1 and CDR2: ENHRY and SYGVKD. The CDR3 spans 15 residues. The DNA for the CDR3 is TGTGCCACCTACAGTCCAGGGTACCCTGGAAACACCATATATTTT. Translated, it gives CATYSPGYPGNTIYF.

This clonotype was observed at least ten times. This chain uses TRBV2 with TRBJ2-1, with D hard to call. The CDR3 sequence is 11 residues long. V lost 6 bases and J 6 bases, leaving 6 bases between the germline ends. The germline V gene has CDR1 SNHLY and CDR2 FYNNEI. The CDR3 nucleotides are TGTGCCAGCAGAAAGAGCAATGAGCAGTTCTTC. Protein sequence: CASRKSNEQFF.

The sample holds one count of this clonotype. The genes are TRBV7-2 and TRBJ1-5; TRBD1 matches at 7 bases. This CDR3 comprises 15 residues. With 5 bases clipped from V and 1 base from J, the junction kept 5 bases outside the gene matches. Germline CDR1 SGHTA, CDR2 FQGNSA. Here the CDR3 DNA reads TGTGCCAGCAGCGAACAGGGGCGCAGCAATCAGCCCCAGCATTTT. This encodes CASSEQGRSNQPQHF.

The chain recombines TRBV6-2 or TRBV6-3 with TRBJ2-6; no clear D. Germline CDR1 reads MNHEY; CDR2 reads SVGEGT. The V and J ends lost 2 bases and 0 bases respectively, with 5 bases between them. The CDR3 is 15 residues long. CDR3 in amino acids: CASSYGISGANVLTF. In nucleotides, the CDR3 is TGTGCCAGCAGTTACGGGATCTCTGGGGCCAACGTCCTGACTTTC.

The chain joins TRBV6-5 to TRBJ2-5; 9 bases agree with TRBD2. The V gene's germline CDR1 is MNHEY and CDR2 SVGAGI. Trimming at V came to 4 bases and at J to 2 bases, leaving 11 bases not matched to a gene. The CDR3 extends over 17 amino acids. The CDR3 sequence is CASSSNRRLAAQETQYF. The CDR3 DNA sequence: TGTGCCAGCAGTTCAAATCGCCGACTAGCGGCACAAGAGACCCAGTACTTC.

The V call is TRBV11-1, the J call TRBJ1-6, with D perhaps matching TRBD1 (5 bases). The germline V and J ends were trimmed by 1 base and 0 bases, with 13 bases remaining between them. Germline loops: CDR1 SGHAT, CDR2 FQDESV (reference sequence). The CDR3 is made up of 18 amino acids. This chain's CDR3 is CASSLGAGPSSYNSPLHF. The DNA for the CDR3 is TGTGCCAGCAGCTTAGGAGCGGGGCCGAGCTCCTATAATTCACCCCTCCACTTT.

There are many counts of this clonotype. V is TRBV5-4 and J is TRBJ1-6; 7 bases agree with TRBD1. This CDR3 is 14 amino acids long. V shed 4 bases and J 7 bases; nucleotides not matched to a gene: 5. Germline V gene sequence: CDR1 SGHNT, CDR2 YYREEE (reference sequence). CDR3 sequence reads: CASSVTGRNSPLHF. The CDR3 bases are TGTGCCAGCAGCGTGACAGGGCGGAATTCACCCCTCCACTTT.

The chain couples TRBV20-1 to TRBJ2-3; 8 bases line up with TRBD2. V lost 0 bases, J lost 2 bases, and 7 bases stayed unmatched. The germline V gene has CDR1 DFQATT and CDR2 SNEGSKA (reference sequence). The CDR3 totals 16 residues. This CDR3 is CSAREGSGSFTDTQYF. In DNA, the CDR3 is TGCAGTGCTAGAGAGGGGAGCGGGAGCTTCACAGATACGCAGTATTTT.

This clonotype was recorded only once. This chain connects TRBV25-1 to TRBJ2-7; 8 nucleotides match TRBD1. There are 14 residues in the CDR3. Looked up from germline, CDR1 is MGHDK and CDR2 is SYGVNS. V shed 6 bases and J 2 bases; nucleotides not matched to a gene: 6. The CDR3 sequence is CASSFWTGPYEQYF. For the CDR3, the DNA is TGTGCCAGCAGCTTCTGGACAGGGCCCTACGAGCAGTACTTC.

A few counts support this clonotype. The chain couples TRBV10-3 to TRBJ1-1; D is unclear. The CDR3 totals 13 residues. Trimming took 3 bases from V and 6 from J, leaving 11 bases between them. Germline V gene lookup returns CDR1 ENHRY and CDR2 SYGVKD. CDR3 nucleotide sequence: TGTGCCATCAGTGACAGACAATGGTCTGAAGCTTTCTTT. The encoded protein is CAISDRQWSEAFF.

This clonotype was detected once. Mismatch with germline at one junction end may stem from a read error. The genes are TRBV7-3 and TRBJ2-5, with 10 bases matching TRBD2. This CDR3 has 15 residues. CDR1 and CDR2 (germline): SGHTA, FQGTGA. CDR3 coding DNA: TGTGCCGGCAGCCGGACTAGCGGACCCCAAGAGGCCCAGTACTTC. Translation: CAGSRTSGPQEAQYF.

Details on this clonotype: A much larger clone differs by one base, so this may be a read error. V is TRBV4-2 and J is TRBJ2-7; D tentatively reads TRBD1 or TRBD2 (6 bases each). This CDR3 has 14 amino acids. CDR1 is LGHNA, CDR2 YNFKEQ, per germline. CDR3 sequence: CAGSLGGGGYEQYF. As DNA, the CDR3 is TGTGCCGGCAGCTTAGGCGGAGGGGGCTACGAGCAGTACTTC.

The CDR3 DNA is TGTGCCATCAGTGAGAGCAGAGGGGGAAGATACAATGAGCAGTTCTTC. This encodes CAISESRGGRYNEQFF. The chain uses TRBV10-3 and TRBJ2-1; possibly TRBD1 for D (6 bases). Trimming left V 2 bases short and J 4 bases short, with 15 bases between. This CDR3 contains 16 residues. The germline V gene has CDR1 ENHRY and CDR2 SYGVKD.

V is TRBV30 and J is TRBJ1-2; D gene unclear. This CDR3 contains 12 residues. V lost 1 base and J lost 7, with 10 bases in between. Germline lookup yields CDR1 GTSNPN and CDR2 SVGIG (reference sequence). CDR3 protein: CAWSGRWGGYTF. Here the CDR3 DNA reads TGTGCCTGGAGTGGCCGGTGGGGTGGCTACACCTTC.

As DNA, the CDR3 is TGTGCCAGTACGGGGGCATATGACACCGGGGAGCTGTTTTTT. Translating gives CASTGAYDTGELFF. The rearrangement joins TRBV19 to TRBJ2-2; the D gene could be TRBD1 or TRBD2 (6 bases each). This CDR3 has 14 amino acids. The V gene's germline CDR1 is LNHDA and CDR2 SQIVND (reference sequence). Trimming left V 7 bases short and J 3 bases short, with 12 bases between.